One sample yielded the 19 T cell receptor beta chains listed below, sequenced in a study of naive and memory T cell subsets. Four PCR rounds used nested alpha and beta constant region primers plus the SP2 primer. A single record per CDR3 protein comes from TCRdb applying MiXCR to the UMI-ligation and nested PCR reads. The table lists 35,000 to 40,000 distinct CDR3 sequences, roughly 11% of them singletons. Indicated treatment: skin biopsy from PPD injection site in Mantoux-positive individual. TCR cDNA received a 3' ligated oligonucleotide that carried a UMI. Here the sequenced sample was skin, taken from a tuberculin skin test site. The receptors come from an adult in good health.

A few counts support this clonotype. The rearrangement joins TRBV20-1 to TRBJ1-4, with unresolved D. The CDR3 extends over 12 amino acids. Germline assignment: CDR1 DFQATT and CDR2 SNEGSKA (reference sequence). The germline V and J ends were trimmed by 4 bases and 3 bases, with 6 bases remaining between them. Written as DNA, the CDR3 is TGCAGTGCTACCGGCCCTAATGAAAAACTGTTTTTT. This encodes CSATGPNEKLFF.

This clonotype has at least ten counts. This rearrangement joins TRBV6-6 to TRBJ1-1; 9 nucleotides match TRBD1. Germline trimming cut 5 bases from V and 1 base from J; bases unmatched to any gene: 8. The CDR3 spans 16 residues. Germline lookup yields CDR1 MNHNY and CDR2 SVGAGI (reference sequence). The CDR3 DNA sequence: TGTGCCAGCAGTACCACGGGACAGGGACAGAACACTGAAGCTTTCTTT. It codes for CASSTTGQGQNTEAFF.

This rearrangement joins TRBV9 to TRBJ2-7; D possibly corresponds to TRBD1 (6 bases). The ends were cut back, 0 bases at V and 8 bases at J, with 30 bases in the middle. The CDR3 extends over 19 amino acids. Looked up from germline, CDR1 is SGDLS and CDR2 is YYNGEE. This CDR3 reads CASSVDPGQPGHLPRKQYF. CDR3 DNA: TGTGCCAGCAGCGTAGATCCGGGTCAACCGGGACACCTACCGAGAAAGCAGTACTTC.

This clonotype has at least ten counts. CDR3 protein: CASSLRTYNEQFF. The CDR3, as DNA: TGTGCCAGCAGCTTAAGGACTTACAATGAGCAGTTCTTC. This sequence joins TRBV7-2 and TRBJ2-1; TRBD2 is a possible D gene (5 bases). The CDR3 is 13 residues long. The germline gives CDR1 SGHTA, CDR2 FQGNSA. V lost 2 bases to trimming and J lost 4 bases, with 6 bases between them.

V is TRBV6-5 and J is TRBJ1-2; maybe TRBD1 (6 bases). The V gene lost 6 bases and the J gene lost 4 bases, with 15 bases spanning the gap. The germline V gene has CDR1 MNHEY and CDR2 SVGAGI. The CDR3 consists of 14 residues. The DNA for the CDR3 is TGTGCCAGCAGAATCCGGGACAAAATCTATGGCTACACCTTC. Residues: CASRIRDKIYGYTF.

There are many counts of this clonotype. The J gene is TRBJ2-2, the V gene TRBV5-1; D is perhaps TRBD1 or TRBD2 (5 bases each). Germline values: CDR1 SGHRS, CDR2 YFSETQ. The CDR3 sequence is 15 residues long. The V end lost 4 bases, the J end lost 0 bases, and 10 bases lay between the germline ends. The CDR3 is CASSPGPTNTGELFF. The DNA of the CDR3 is TGCGCCAGCAGCCCGGGGCCAACGAACACCGGGGAGCTGTTTTTT. Together with reference TRBV5-1 and TRBJ2-2, the CDR3 gives the full variable domain: KAGVTQTPRYLIKTRGQQVTLSCSPISGHRSVSWYQQTPGQGLQFLFEYFSETQRNKGNFPGRFSGRQFSNSRSEMNVSTLELGDSALYLCASSPGPTNTGELFFGEGSRLTVL.

At least ten counts were recorded for this clonotype. The CDR3: CSARTPGQGAVYEQYF. The CDR3 coding sequence is TGCAGTGCTAGAACGCCGGGACAGGGGGCTGTCTACGAGCAGTACTTC. The rearrangement uses TRBV20-1 and TRBJ2-7, with TRBD1 matching 12 bases. Per the germline V gene, CDR1 is DFQATT and CDR2 is SNEGSKA (reference sequence). V trimming: 2 bases; J trimming: 3 bases; junction bases outside the gene matches: 8. CDR3 length: 16 amino acids.

The rearrangement uses TRBV28 and TRBJ2-2, with D perhaps matching TRBD1 (8 bases). Per germline, CDR1 MDHEN and CDR2 SYDVKM. The CDR3 covers 17 residues. V lost 5 bases and J lost 1, with 17 bases in between. The CDR3 nucleotides are TGTGCCAGCAGTCCAAGGACAGGGAGGGGGAACACCGGGGAGCTGTTTTTT. This encodes CASSPRTGRGNTGELFF. The whole variable domain, remainder taken from reference TRBV28 and TRBJ2-2, is DVKVTQSSRYLVKRTGEKVFLECVQDMDHENMFWYRQDPGLGLRLIYFSYDVKMKEKGDIPEGYSVSREKKERFSLILESASTNQTSMYLCASSPRTGRGNTGELFFGEGSRLTVL.

Many counts were recorded for this clonotype. The rearrangement links TRBV18 to TRBJ2-5; D gene ambiguous. Germline V gene data show CDR1 as KGHSH and CDR2 as LQKENI. The V end lost 5 bases, the J end lost 2 bases, and 6 bases lay between the germline ends. The CDR3 is made up of 12 amino acids. This chain's CDR3 is CASSTTQETQYF. CDR3 in DNA: TGTGCCAGCTCAACGACACAAGAGACCCAGTACTTC.

This clonotype has just a few counts. The rearrangement uses TRBV5-8 and TRBJ2-5; 13 nucleotides match TRBD2. Germline CDR1 reads SGHTS; CDR2 reads YDEGEE. The V gene end was trimmed by 6 bases and the J gene end by 4 bases; junction bases not matched to a gene: 6. This CDR3 has 15 amino acids. CDR3 nucleotides: TGTGCCAGCACCCTGGGACTAGCGGGAAGAGAGACCCAGTACTTC. Translated, it gives CASTLGLAGRETQYF.

This clonotype showed up many times. CDR3 DNA sequence: TGTGCCAGCAGTCTCAGTTCCTACGAGCAGTACTTC. The encoded protein is CASSLSSYEQYF. The V call is TRBV25-1, the J call TRBJ2-7; D remains unclear. This CDR3 contains 12 residues. V lost 5 bases and J lost 1, with 6 bases in between. From germline, CDR1 is MGHDK and CDR2 SYGVNS.

In this sample, this clonotype turned up many times. This chain uses TRBV6-1 with TRBJ2-2; maybe TRBD2 (5 bases). The CDR3 has 14 amino acids. Looked up from germline, CDR1 is MNHNS and CDR2 is SASEGT. V was shortened by 9 bases and J by 3 bases, with 14 bases between the two germline ends. The CDR3 coding sequence is TGTGCCAGTGCGACTAACCCGTACACCGGGGAGCTGTTTTTT. Protein sequence: CASATNPYTGELFF.

This clonotype turned up a few times. The chain uses TRBV20-1 and TRBJ1-1, with a tentative D call TRBD1 (5 bases). Germline V gene lookup returns CDR1 DFQATT and CDR2 SNEGSKA (reference sequence). V was cut by 4 bases and J by 10 bases, with 22 bases left in between. The CDR3 covers 14 residues. CDR3 residues: CSATVPSRNGGAFF. DNA of the CDR3: TGCAGTGCTACTGTACCTTCCCGCAATGGGGGAGCTTTCTTT.

The rearrangement joins TRBV6-5 to TRBJ2-1; TRBD2 matches at 14 bases. Germline values: CDR1 MNHEY, CDR2 SVGAGI. The CDR3 extends over 16 amino acids. Trimming removed 6 bases from V and 3 bases from J; junction bases left unmatched: 4. CDR3 protein: CASSRGLAGVYNEQFF. Written as DNA, the CDR3 is TGTGCCAGCAGCCGGGGACTAGCGGGAGTCTACAATGAGCAGTTCTTC.

This clonotype was counted at least ten times. The chain employs TRBV20-1 and TRBJ2-7; either TRBD1 or TRBD2 may supply D (5 bases each). This CDR3 is built from 14 residues. Deletions cut 7 bases from V and 1 base from J, with 17 bases between. The germline gives CDR1 DFQATT, CDR2 SNEGSKA (reference sequence). CDR3 sequence: CSGSTGRKSYEQYF. The CDR3, as DNA: TGCAGTGGGTCGACGGGACGCAAGTCCTACGAGCAGTACTTC.

This chain uses TRBV30 with TRBJ2-3, with D unresolved. The germline CDR1 and CDR2 sequences are GTSNPN and SVGIG (reference sequence). V gave up 0 bases and J gave up 2 bases, with 6 bases separating them. The CDR3 extends over 13 amino acids. The CDR3 sequence is CAWSVQTTDTQYF. The CDR3 coding sequence is TGTGCCTGGAGTGTACAAACCACAGATACGCAGTATTTT.

The chain joins TRBV4-2 to TRBJ1-3, with TRBD1 identical over 8 bases. J was trimmed by 0 bases and V by 3 bases; bases with no gene match: 7. CDR3 length: 17 residues. Germline V gene lookup returns CDR1 LGHNA and CDR2 YNFKEQ. The CDR3 spells CASSQGHTGGSGNTIYF. In DNA, the CDR3 is TGTGCCAGCAGCCAGGGCCACACAGGGGGCTCTGGAAACACCATATATTTT.

V usage is TRBV7-2 and J usage is TRBJ1-1, with 8 nucleotides matching TRBD1. The V gene end was trimmed by 5 bases and the J gene end by 6 bases; junction bases not matched to a gene: 5. Germline V lookup: CDR1 SGHTA, CDR2 FQGNSA. CDR3 size: 13 residues. CDR3: CASSQTGVPEAFF. The CDR3 DNA reads as TGTGCCAGCAGCCAGACAGGGGTCCCTGAAGCTTTCTTT.

This clonotype was observed at least ten times. The chain links TRBV11-2 to TRBJ2-1; 7 nucleotides match TRBD1. Germline V gene sequence: CDR1 SGHAT, CDR2 FQNNGV. The CDR3 has 14 residues. Unmatched junction bases numbered 5, after V lost 1 base and J lost 8 bases. CDR3 coding DNA: TGTGCCAGCAGCTTAGTCCAAGGGGGCGATGAGCAGTTCTTC. Protein product: CASSLVQGGDEQFF. Combining the CDR3 with reference TRBV11-2 and TRBJ2-1 gives the whole variable domain EAGVAQSPRYKIIEKRQSVAFWCNPISGHATLYWYQQILGQGPKLLIQFQNNGVVDDSQLPKDRFSAERLKGVDSTLKIQPAKLEDSAVYLCASSLVQGGDEQFFGPGTRLTVL.